This TCR beta chain is from a study of T cell changes during pregnancy in multiple sclerosis. Here immunoSEQ multiplex PCR was the method, and the copy in TCRdb shows in-frame clones only, minus some. In the table there are more than 40,000 clones, about 90% of which are singletons. The germline V gene encodes CDR1 SQVTM and CDR2 ANQGSEA. V was cut by 3 bases and J by 6 bases, with 18 bases left in between. CDR3 length equals 14 residues. The sequence was obtained from a female donor with multiple sclerosis, enrolled in a pregnancy study. Sample: CD8+ T cells from peripheral blood mononuclear cells, taken after pregnancy. This sequence joins TRBV29-1 and TRBJ2-7, with D perhaps TRBD1 (5 bases). The CDR3 here is CSVEGFQGLPEQYF. Written as DNA, the CDR3 is TGCAGCGTTGAGGGTTTCCAGGGCCTCCCCGAGCAGTACTTC.